The entry that follows covers one TCR beta chain sequence. The antigen remains unidentified. These data originate in a study of cytomegalovirus exposure and HLA in healthy donors. PCR was performed using 60 Vbeta and 13 Jbeta primers. Repertoires were generated with immunoSEQ multiplex PCR, while TCRdb's copy carries only in-frame clones and drops some. The profile shows some 95,000 clones, 67% of them singletons. Notes on the study in general: Researchers reported from a later analysis that most CMV-associated TCR beta chains appeared HLA-restricted. Accounts indicate the classifier identified cytomegalovirus status with strong specificity and sensitivity.

The clonotype was recovered from a young man in good health and CMV-seronegative. Material: PBMCs.

CDR3 protein: CASSQWEGSEQYF. Written as DNA, the CDR3 is TGTGCCAGCAGCCAATGGGAGGGGAGCGAGCAGTACTTC. The chain carries TRBV14 and TRBJ2-7, with TRBD2 identical over 7 bases. V was clipped by 2 bases and J by 6 bases; unmatched bases: 4. Germline V lookup: CDR1 SGHDN, CDR2 FVKESK. This CDR3 region has 13 residues.